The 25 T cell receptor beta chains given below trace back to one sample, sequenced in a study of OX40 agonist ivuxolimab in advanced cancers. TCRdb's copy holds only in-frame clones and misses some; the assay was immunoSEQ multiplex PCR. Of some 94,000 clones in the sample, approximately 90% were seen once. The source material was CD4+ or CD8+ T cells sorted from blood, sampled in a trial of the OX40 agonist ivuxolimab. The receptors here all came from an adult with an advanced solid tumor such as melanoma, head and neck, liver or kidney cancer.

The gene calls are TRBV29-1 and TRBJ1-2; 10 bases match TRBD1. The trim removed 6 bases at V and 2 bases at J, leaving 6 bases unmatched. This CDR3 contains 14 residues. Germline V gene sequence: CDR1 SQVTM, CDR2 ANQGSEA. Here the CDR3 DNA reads TGCAGCGTGGGGAGGACAGGGGGGAACTATGGCTACACCTTC. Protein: CSVGRTGGNYGYTF.

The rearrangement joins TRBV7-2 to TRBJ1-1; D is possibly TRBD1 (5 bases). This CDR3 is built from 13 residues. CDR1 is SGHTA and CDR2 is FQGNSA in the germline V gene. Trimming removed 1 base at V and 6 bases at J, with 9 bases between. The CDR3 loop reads CASSLDMGAEAFF. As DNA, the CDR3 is TGTGCCAGCAGCTTAGATATGGGGGCTGAAGCTTTCTTT.

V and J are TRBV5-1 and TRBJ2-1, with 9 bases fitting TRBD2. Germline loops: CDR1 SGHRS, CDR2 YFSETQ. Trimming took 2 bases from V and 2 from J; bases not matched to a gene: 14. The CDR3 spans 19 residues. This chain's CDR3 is CASSFPRLISGSTYNEQFF. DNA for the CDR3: TGCGCCAGCAGCTTCCCCCGCCTGATTAGCGGGAGTACCTACAATGAGCAGTTCTTC.

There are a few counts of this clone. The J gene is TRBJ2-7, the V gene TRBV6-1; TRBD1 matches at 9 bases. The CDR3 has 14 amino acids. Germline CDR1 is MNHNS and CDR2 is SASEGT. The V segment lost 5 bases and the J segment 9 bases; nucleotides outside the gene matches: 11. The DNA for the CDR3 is TGTGCCAGCAGTTTCGCCGGGACAGGGCGTAGGCAGTACTTC. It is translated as CASSFAGTGRRQYF.

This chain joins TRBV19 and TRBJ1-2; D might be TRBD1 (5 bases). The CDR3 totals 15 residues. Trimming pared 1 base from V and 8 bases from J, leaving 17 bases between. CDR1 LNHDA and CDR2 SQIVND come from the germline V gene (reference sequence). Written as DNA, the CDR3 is TGTGCCAGTAGTATAGGAGGGGCCAGGTGGACCGGCTACACCTTC. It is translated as CASSIGGARWTGYTF.

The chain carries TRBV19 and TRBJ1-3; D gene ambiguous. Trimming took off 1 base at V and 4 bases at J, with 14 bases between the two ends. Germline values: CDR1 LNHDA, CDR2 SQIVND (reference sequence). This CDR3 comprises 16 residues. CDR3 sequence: CASSIGGPSGGNTIYF. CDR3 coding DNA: TGTGCCAGTAGTATAGGAGGACCATCGGGCGGAAACACCATATATTTT.

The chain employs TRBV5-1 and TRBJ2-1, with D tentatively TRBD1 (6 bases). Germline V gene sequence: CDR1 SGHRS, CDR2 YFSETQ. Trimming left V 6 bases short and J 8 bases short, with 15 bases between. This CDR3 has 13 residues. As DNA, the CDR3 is TGCGCCAGCACCCCGACAGGTTTCGATGAGCAGTTCTTC. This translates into CASTPTGFDEQFF.

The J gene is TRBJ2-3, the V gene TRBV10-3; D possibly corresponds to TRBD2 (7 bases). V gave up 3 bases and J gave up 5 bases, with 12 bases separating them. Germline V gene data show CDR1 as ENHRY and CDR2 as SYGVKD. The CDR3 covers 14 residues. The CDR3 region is CAISDRGGQDTQYF. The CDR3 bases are TGTGCCATCAGTGATCGCGGGGGCCAAGATACGCAGTATTTT.

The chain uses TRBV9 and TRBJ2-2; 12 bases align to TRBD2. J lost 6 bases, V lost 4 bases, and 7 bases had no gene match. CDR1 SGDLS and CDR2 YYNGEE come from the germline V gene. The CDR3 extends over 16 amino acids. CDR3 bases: TGTGCCAGCAGCTCGAGACTAGCGGGAGTTGCCGGGGAGCTGTTTTTT. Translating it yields CASSSRLAGVAGELFF.

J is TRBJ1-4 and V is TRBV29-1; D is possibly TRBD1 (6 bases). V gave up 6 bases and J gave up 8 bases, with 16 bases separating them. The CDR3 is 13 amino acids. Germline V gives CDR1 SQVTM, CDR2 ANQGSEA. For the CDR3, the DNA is TGCAGCGTCCTAAGGGGGGTGGGGGAAAAACTGTTTTTT. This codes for CSVLRGVGEKLFF. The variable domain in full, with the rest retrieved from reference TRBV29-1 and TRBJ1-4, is SAVISQKPSRDICQRGTSLTIQCQVDSQVTMMFWYRQQPGQSLTLIATANQGSEATYESGFVIDKFPISRPNLTFSTLTVSNMSPEDSSIYLCSVLRGVGEKLFFGSGTQLSVL.

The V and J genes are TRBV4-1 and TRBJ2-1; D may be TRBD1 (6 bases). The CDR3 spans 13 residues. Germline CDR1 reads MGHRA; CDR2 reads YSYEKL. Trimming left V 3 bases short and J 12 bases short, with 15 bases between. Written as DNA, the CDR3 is TGCGCCAGCAGCCAGTCGGACAGATTGGCGCAGTTCTTC. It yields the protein CASSQSDRLAQFF.

CDR3 in DNA: TGTGCCAGCAGTTTCAACAGGGGGCCGGGACTAGCGGGAGTTCACGAGCAGTACTTC. This encodes CASSFNRGPGLAGVHEQYF. The chain uses TRBV28 and TRBJ2-7; 14 positions agree with TRBD2. This CDR3 is 19 amino acids long. V lost 3 bases to trimming and J lost 5 bases; unmatched junction nucleotides: 15. Germline lookup yields CDR1 MDHEN and CDR2 SYDVKM.

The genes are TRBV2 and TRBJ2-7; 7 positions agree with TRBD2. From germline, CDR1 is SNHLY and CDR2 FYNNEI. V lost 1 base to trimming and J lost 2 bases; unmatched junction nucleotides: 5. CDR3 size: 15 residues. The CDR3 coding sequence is TGTGCCAGCAGTGAAGGTGGAGGGAGGGCCTACGAGCAGTACTTC. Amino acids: CASSEGGGRAYEQYF.

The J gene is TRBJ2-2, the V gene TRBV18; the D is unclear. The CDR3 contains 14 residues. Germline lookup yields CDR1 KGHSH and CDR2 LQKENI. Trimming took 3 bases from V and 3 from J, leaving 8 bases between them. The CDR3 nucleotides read TGTGCCAGCTCACCGGGTTACGACACCGGGGAGCTGTTTTTT. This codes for CASSPGYDTGELFF. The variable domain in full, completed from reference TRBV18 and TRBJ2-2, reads NAGVMQNPRHLVRRRGQEARLRCSPMKGHSHVYWYRQLPEEGLKFMVYLQKENIIDESGMPKERFSAEFPKEGPSILRIQQVVRGDSAAYFCASSPGYDTGELFFGEGSRLTVL.

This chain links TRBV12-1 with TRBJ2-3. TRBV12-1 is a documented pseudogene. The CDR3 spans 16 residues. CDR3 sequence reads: CASSFEAEGDTDTQYF. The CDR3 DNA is TGTGCCAGCAGCTTTGAAGCGGAGGGGGACACAGATACGCAGTATTTT.

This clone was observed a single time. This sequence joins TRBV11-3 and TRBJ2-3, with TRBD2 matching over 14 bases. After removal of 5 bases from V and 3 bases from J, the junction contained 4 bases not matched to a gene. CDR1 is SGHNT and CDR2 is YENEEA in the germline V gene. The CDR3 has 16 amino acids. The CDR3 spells CASSRGTSGRTDTQYF. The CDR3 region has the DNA TGTGCCAGCAGCCGAGGGACTAGCGGGAGAACAGATACGCAGTATTTT.

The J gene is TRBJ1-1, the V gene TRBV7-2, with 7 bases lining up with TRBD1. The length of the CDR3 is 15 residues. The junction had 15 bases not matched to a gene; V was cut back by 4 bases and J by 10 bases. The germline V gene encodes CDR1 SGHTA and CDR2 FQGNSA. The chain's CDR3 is CASSSNLMTGSLAFF. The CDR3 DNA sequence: TGTGCCAGCAGCTCCAACCTTATGACAGGGTCGCTAGCTTTCTTT.

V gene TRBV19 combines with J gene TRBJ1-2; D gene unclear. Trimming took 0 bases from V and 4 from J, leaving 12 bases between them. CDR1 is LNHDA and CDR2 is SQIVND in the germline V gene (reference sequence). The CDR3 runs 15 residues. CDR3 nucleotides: TGTGCCAGTAGTATAGAGACCCCCGTGGTCTATGGCTACACCTTC. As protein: CASSIETPVVYGYTF. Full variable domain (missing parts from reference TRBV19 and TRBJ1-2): DGGITQSPKYLFRKEGQNVTLSCEQNLNHDAMYWYRQDPGQGLRLIYYSQIVNDFQKGDIAEGYSVSREKKESFPLTVTSAQKNPTAFYLCASSIETPVVYGYTFGSGTRLTVV.

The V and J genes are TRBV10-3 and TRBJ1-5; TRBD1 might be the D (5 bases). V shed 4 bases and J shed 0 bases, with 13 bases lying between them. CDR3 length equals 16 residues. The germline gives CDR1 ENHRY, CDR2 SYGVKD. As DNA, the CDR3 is TGTGCCATCAGTGGGGGGGGGAGTAATAGCAATCAGCCCCAGCATTTT. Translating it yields CAISGGGSNSNQPQHF.

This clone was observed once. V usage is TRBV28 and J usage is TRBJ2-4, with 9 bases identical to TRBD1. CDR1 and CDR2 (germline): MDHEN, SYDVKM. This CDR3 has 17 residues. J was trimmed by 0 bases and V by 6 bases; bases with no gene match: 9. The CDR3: CASSRTGAPLAKNIQYF. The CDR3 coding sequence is TGTGCCAGCAGCCGGACAGGGGCCCCCCTAGCCAAAAACATTCAGTACTTC.

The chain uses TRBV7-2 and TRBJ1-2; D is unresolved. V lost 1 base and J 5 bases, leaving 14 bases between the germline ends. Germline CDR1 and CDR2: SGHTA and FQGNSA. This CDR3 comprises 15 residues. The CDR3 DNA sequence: TGTGCCAGCAGCTTAGGGGCGGAAAGTCTGTATGGCTACACCTTC. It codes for CASSLGAESLYGYTF.

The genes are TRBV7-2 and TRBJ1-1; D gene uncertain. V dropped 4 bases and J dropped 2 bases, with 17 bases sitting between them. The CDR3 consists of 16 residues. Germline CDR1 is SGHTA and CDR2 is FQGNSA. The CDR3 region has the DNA TGTGCCAGCAGCTATGAAGACAAGGTCCTAAACACTGAAGCTTTCTTT. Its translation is CASSYEDKVLNTEAFF.

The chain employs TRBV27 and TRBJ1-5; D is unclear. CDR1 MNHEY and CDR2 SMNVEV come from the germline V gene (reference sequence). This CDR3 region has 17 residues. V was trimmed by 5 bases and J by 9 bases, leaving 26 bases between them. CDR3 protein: CASSRTFEAPRPRPQHF. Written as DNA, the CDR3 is TGTGCCAGCAGTCGCACCTTTGAGGCGCCAAGGCCTCGGCCCCAGCATTTT.

CDR3 sequence: CASSIARGTQYF. The CDR3 DNA is TGTGCCAGTAGTATAGCAAGGGGTACGCAGTATTTT. The chain uses TRBV19 and TRBJ2-3, with a possible D match to TRBD1 (5 bases). CDR1 and CDR2 (germline): LNHDA, SQIVND (reference sequence). Deletions cut 1 base from V and 8 bases from J, with 7 bases between. This CDR3 comprises 12 residues.

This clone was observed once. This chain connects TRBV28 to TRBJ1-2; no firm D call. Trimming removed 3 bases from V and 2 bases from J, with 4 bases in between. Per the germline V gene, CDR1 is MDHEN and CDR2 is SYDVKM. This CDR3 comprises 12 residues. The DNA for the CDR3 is TGTGCCAGCAGTTTGTACAACTATGGCTACACCTTC. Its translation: CASSLYNYGYTF.